This T cell receptor (beta chain) was identified during a study of OX40 agonist ivuxolimab in advanced cancers. Assay: immunoSEQ multiplex PCR; the TCRdb copy retains only in-frame clones and omits some. Seen here are just under 65,000 clones, 91% observed once, and the top ten hold 5.2%. Trimming removed 5 bases at V and 1 base at J, with 16 bases between. CDR3 length: 16 amino acids. Germline V CDR1 and CDR2: SEHNR, FQNEAQ (reference sequence). The specimen comprised CD4+ or CD8+ T cells sorted from blood, sampled in a trial of the OX40 agonist ivuxolimab. The chain links TRBV7-9 to TRBJ2-3; TRBD1 is a possible D gene (5 bases). The TCR was taken from an adult with an advanced solid tumor such as melanoma, head and neck, liver or kidney cancer. CDR3 in amino acids: CASSTTAGQRTDTQYF. CDR3 in DNA: TGTGCCAGCAGCACAACTGCAGGGCAACGCACAGATACGCAGTATTTT.